Listed here are 12 T cell receptor beta chains from one sample, sequenced in a study of T cells in Graves' hyperthyroidism and ophthalmopathy. There were TCR beta CDR3 regions amplified from RNA transcripts. The HTBI primer set served for first-round RT-PCR of the TCR CDR3. From the multiplex PCR reads, TCRdb called clonotypes with MiXCR, one entry per CDR3 protein. The table lists 450,000 to 700,000 distinct CDR3 sequences, under 60% of them singletons. The sample taken for sequencing was peripheral blood or thyroid tissue (not recorded which). Every receptor here comes from an adult woman with Graves' disease, either hyperthyroidism or ophthalmopathy (not recorded which).

The rearrangement uses TRBV7-9 and TRBJ1-2, with TRBD1 matching over 10 bases. The trim removed 0 bases at V and 4 bases at J, leaving 8 bases unmatched. The CDR3 contains 17 residues. The V gene's germline CDR1 is SEHNR and CDR2 FQNEAQ (reference sequence). The CDR3: CASSLAGQGITSYGYTF. In nucleotides, the CDR3 is TGTGCCAGCAGCTTAGCGGGACAGGGGATAACAAGCTATGGCTACACCTTC.

This clonotype was recorded many times. The chain carries TRBV12-3 or TRBV12-4 and TRBJ2-7; D uncertain. Trimming stripped 3 bases from V and 3 bases from J, with 9 bases between. There are 13 residues in the CDR3. The chain's CDR3 is CASSLADFYEQYF. The CDR3 bases are TGTGCCAGCAGTTTGGCCGACTTCTACGAGCAGTACTTC.

About this clonotype itself: An end of the junction does not agree with germline; a read error may underlie this. The V gene is TRBV10-3, the J gene TRBJ1-2, with a possible D match to TRBD1 (5 bases). The CDR3 totals 14 residues. Germline CDR1 ENHRY, CDR2 SYGVKD. CDR3 sequence: CAIGERSRVDGYTF. Here the CDR3 DNA reads TGTGCCATCGGTGAGCGTTCCAGGGTGGACGGCTACACCTTC.

This clonotype was counted at least ten times. The genes are TRBV5-1 and TRBJ2-7; no reliable D call. This CDR3 comprises 12 residues. Trimming pared 4 bases from V and 2 bases from J, leaving 7 bases between. Germline values: CDR1 SGHRS, CDR2 YFSETQ. The CDR3: CASSAATYEQYF. The CDR3 region has the DNA TGCGCCAGCAGCGCGGCCACCTACGAGCAGTACTTC. The full variable domain, its missing parts supplied by reference TRBV5-1 and TRBJ2-7, is KAGVTQTPRYLIKTRGQQVTLSCSPISGHRSVSWYQQTPGQGLQFLFEYFSETQRNKGNFPGRFSGRQFSNSRSEMNVSTLELGDSALYLCASSAATYEQYFGPGTRLTVT.

The J gene is TRBJ2-5, the V gene TRBV7-9, with D maybe TRBD2 (5 bases). CDR1 is SEHNR and CDR2 is FQNEAQ in the germline V gene (reference sequence). There are 14 residues in the CDR3. V shed 8 bases and J shed 0 bases, with 13 bases lying between them. The CDR3, as DNA: TGTGCCAGCGACGGGAATGGAAACCAAGAGACCCAGTACTTC. Protein sequence: CASDGNGNQETQYF.

This chain links TRBV24-1 with TRBJ1-2; a possible D gene is TRBD1 (5 bases). Per germline, CDR1 KGHDR and CDR2 SFDVKD. The germline V and J ends were trimmed by 4 bases and 2 bases, with 16 bases remaining between them. The CDR3 totals 16 residues. Written as DNA, the CDR3 is TGTGCCACCAGTGACCCTCGGGGGACGGAAAACTATGGCTACACCTTC. The encoded protein is CATSDPRGTENYGYTF.

J is TRBJ2-2 and V is TRBV2; TRBD2 matches 7 bases. The CDR3 has 16 amino acids. Germline CDR1 reads SNHLY; CDR2 reads FYNNEI. The V gene end was trimmed by 5 bases and the J gene end by 4 bases; junction bases not matched to a gene: 10. CDR3 DNA: TGTGCCAGCAGTTTTAGGCGGGAGCGTGGCACCGGGGAGCTGTTTTTT. Amino acid sequence: CASSFRRERGTGELFF.

This clonotype was detected ten times or more. This chain connects TRBV29-1 to TRBJ2-5; TRBD2 matches at 15 bases. The CDR3 sequence is 19 residues long. The V and J ends lost 0 bases and 2 bases, in that order; junction bases with no gene match: 10. CDR1 and CDR2 (germline): SQVTM, ANQGSEA. CDR3 nucleotides: TGCAGCGTTGAAGATTTGGGACTAGCGGGAGGCCTTAATCAAGAGACCCAGTACTTC. It codes for CSVEDLGLAGGLNQETQYF.

The rearrangement joins TRBV10-3 to TRBJ1-2; possible D gene TRBD1, 5 bases. Germline V gene sequence: CDR1 ENHRY, CDR2 SYGVKD. This CDR3 is 14 amino acids long. The CDR3 spells CASNPQGGGYGYTF. CDR3 nucleotides: TGTGCTAGTAATCCGCAGGGAGGCGGCTATGGCTACACCTTC.

On this clonotype itself: Mismatch with germline at one junction end may stem from a read error. This chain links TRBV7-9 with TRBJ2-2; possible D gene TRBD1, 6 bases. The CDR3 covers 13 residues. The germline CDR1 and CDR2 sequences are SEHNR and FQNEAQ (reference sequence). CDR3 sequence (DNA): TGTGCCAGCAGCTCCGGACAGTACAATGAGCAGTTCTTT. This gives the protein CASSSGQYNEQFF.

This clonotype showed up many times. This chain connects TRBV12-3 or TRBV12-4 to TRBJ1-5, with TRBD1 as a possible D gene (5 bases). The CDR3 covers 18 residues. V lost 0 bases and J lost 0, with 15 bases in between. CDR3: CASSLAGGPGSSNQPQHF. For the CDR3, the DNA is TGTGCCAGCAGTTTAGCGGGGGGACCGGGGTCTAGCAATCAGCCCCAGCATTTT.

There are many counts of this clonotype. The chain uses TRBV7-2 and TRBJ2-7; 12 bases are a match to TRBD2. The length of the CDR3 is 16 residues. With V trimmed by 4 bases and J by 2 bases, 6 bases remained unmatched. CDR1 is SGHTA and CDR2 is FQGNSA in the germline V gene. This CDR3 reads CASSSDWTSGTYEQYF. CDR3 DNA sequence: TGTGCCAGCAGCTCCGACTGGACTAGCGGGACCTACGAGCAGTACTTC.